This T cell receptor (beta chain) was profiled in a study of shared clonotypes between healthy human individuals. Whole-study results and caveats: What rarefaction showed was incomplete sorted-subset sequencing despite large depth. Sampling involved blood alone; tissue repertoires likely differ.

In the case of this clone: What it recognizes is unknown.

Sorted-subset replicate PCRs used 150 to 200 ng of genomic DNA. This amount corresponded to about 30,000 T cell genomes. The data were produced by immunoSEQ multiplex PCR, yet TCRdb's version contains in-frame clones alone and is incomplete. This sample yields about 770,000 clones, of which 55% to 75% are seen a single time; roughly 1.8% belongs to the top ten. Per germline, CDR1 MRHNA and CDR2 SNTAGT. The CDR3 consists of 14 residues. V shed 4 bases and J shed 4 bases, with 11 bases lying between them. Sequenced sample: memory CD4+ T cells sorted from blood. Described subset: CD45RA-negative fraction. The receptor comes from a woman between 25 and 40 years old in good health. V usage is TRBV6-4 and J usage is TRBJ2-1, with D perhaps assigned TRBD1 or TRBD2 (5 bases each). CDR3 bases: TGTGCCAGCAGTGTAGGGGACCCTTACAATGAGCAGTTCTTC. Translating it yields CASSVGDPYNEQFF.